A selection of T cell receptor beta chains follows, all from one sample in a study of blood T cells in healthy people across ages. In TCRdb, the 5' RACE reads were re-called with MiXCR into one record per CDR3 protein. The repertoire holds 1.5 million to 2 million distinct CDR3 sequences, with 28% as singletons. Sequencing input: blood. The receptors were gathered from a woman aged 25 to 39 in good health. The CDR3 runs from the conserved cysteine through the conserved F or W. A D gene is named only where the DNA matches it firmly. Clone size is not always given. Where it is, it says once, few, many or a class for expanded clones.

CDR3nt: TGTGCCAGCAGCTTTTCCGGCGACGACCGCCTCTACGAGCAGTACTTC; CDR3aa: CASSFSGDDRLYEQYF; abundance: few; d_gene: NA; j_gene: TRBJ2-7; v_gene: TRBV5-5
CDR3nt: TGTGCCAGCAGCTTATCTGGGACTAGTGTAGGGGATACGCAGTATTTT; CDR3aa: CASSLSGTSVGDTQYF; abundance: NA; d_gene: TRBD2; j_gene: TRBJ2-3; v_gene: TRBV7-7
CDR3nt: TGTGCCAGCAGCCAATCCGACAGGGACGGGGCTTTCTTT; CDR3aa: CASSQSDRDGAFF; abundance: NA; d_gene: TRBD1; j_gene: TRBJ1-1; v_gene: TRBV3-1
CDR3nt: TGTGCCAGCAGCTCTACAGGGGGCGACGAAAAACTGTTTTTT; CDR3aa: CASSSTGGDEKLFF; abundance: NA; d_gene: TRBD1; j_gene: TRBJ1-4; v_gene: TRBV7-6
CDR3nt: TGCGCCAGCGGGGGGACAGGGGGCCCAGCGGATTATGGCTACACCTTC; CDR3aa: CASGGTGGPADYGYTF; abundance: NA; d_gene: TRBD1; j_gene: TRBJ1-2; v_gene: TRBV5-1
CDR3nt: TGTGCCACGGAGCCGGGACTAGCGGCTATTAGCTCCTACAATGAGCAGTTCTTC; CDR3aa: CATEPGLAAISSYNEQFF; abundance: many; d_gene: TRBD2; j_gene: TRBJ2-1; v_gene: TRBV10-3
CDR3nt: TGTGCCAGCAGTCCTGTCTCGTTTGGGGAGACCCAGTACTTC; CDR3aa: CASSPVSFGETQYF; abundance: NA; d_gene: NA; j_gene: TRBJ2-5; v_gene: TRBV12-3/TRBV12-4
CDR3nt: TGTGCCAGCAACGGGAATCCGAACACCGGGGAGCTGTTTTTT; CDR3aa: CASNGNPNTGELFF; abundance: few; d_gene: NA; j_gene: TRBJ2-2; v_gene: TRBV12-3/TRBV12-4
CDR3nt: TGTGCCAGCAGCTTTTCCCCAGGGGAGCCTGAAGCTTTCTTT; CDR3aa: CASSFSPGEPEAFF; abundance: NA; d_gene: NA; j_gene: TRBJ1-1; v_gene: TRBV7-2
CDR3nt: TGTGCCAGCAGCAAACGGACAGACCTCACAGATACGCAGTATTTT; CDR3aa: CASSKRTDLTDTQYF; abundance: few; d_gene: NA; j_gene: TRBJ2-3; v_gene: TRBV5-6
CDR3nt: TGTGCCAGCAGTGAAGATAGGGGTGGCACAGATACGCAGTATTTT; CDR3aa: CASSEDRGGTDTQYF; abundance: NA; d_gene: NA; j_gene: TRBJ2-3; v_gene: TRBV2
CDR3nt: TGTGCCAGCAGTTCTGAACTAGCGGGTTCCTACGAGCAGTACTTC; CDR3aa: CASSSELAGSYEQYF; abundance: few; d_gene: TRBD2; j_gene: TRBJ2-7; v_gene: TRBV27
CDR3nt: TGTGCCAGCAGCGGGGTCTTCGGAGAGACCTACAATGAGCAGTACTTC; CDR3aa: CASSGVFGETYNEQYF; abundance: NA; d_gene: NA; j_gene: TRBJ2-5; v_gene: TRBV14
CDR3nt: TGTGCCAGCGGTCGGGACAGCACCTACGAGCAGTACTTC; CDR3aa: CASGRDSTYEQYF; abundance: NA; d_gene: TRBD1; j_gene: TRBJ2-7; v_gene: TRBV7-9
CDR3nt: NA; CDR3aa: CASSPVGAGAYNEQLF; abundance: NA; d_gene: NA; j_gene: TRBJ2-1; v_gene: TRBV14
CDR3nt: TGTGCCAGCAGCTTAGGTGGTGGGGCCAACGTCCGGACTTTC; CDR3aa: CASSLGGGANVRTF; abundance: NA; d_gene: NA; j_gene: TRBJ2-6; v_gene: TRBV7-2
CDR3nt: TGTGCCAGCAGTATTGGACTAGCGGCCCTTCGGGAGCAGTACTTC; CDR3aa: CASSIGLAALREQYF; abundance: NA; d_gene: TRBD2; j_gene: TRBJ2-7; v_gene: TRBV7-9
CDR3nt: TGTGCCAGCAGCTTTTCCAGGAGCAGGACAGGACGGACAGATACGCAGTATTTT; CDR3aa: CASSFSRSRTGRTDTQYF; abundance: few; d_gene: TRBD1; j_gene: TRBJ2-3; v_gene: TRBV7-2
CDR3nt: TGTGCCAGCAGCTCTACAGGGTCTCAGTACTTC; CDR3aa: CASSSTGSQYF; abundance: NA; d_gene: NA; j_gene: TRBJ2-5; v_gene: TRBV7-2
CDR3nt: TGCGTCAGCGGCCCGCGTACGGACGATGAGCAGTTCTTC; CDR3aa: CVSGPRTDDEQFF; abundance: NA; d_gene: NA; j_gene: TRBJ2-1; v_gene: TRBV4-1
CDR3nt: TGCGCCAGCAGCCAGGATAACAGTAACCCGGACTACGAGCAGTACTTC; CDR3aa: CASSQDNSNPDYEQYF; abundance: many; d_gene: NA; j_gene: TRBJ2-7; v_gene: TRBV4-1
CDR3nt: TGTGCCAGCAGTTTATCCCGGACAGGTCCCCAAGAGATCCAGTACTTC; CDR3aa: CASSLSRTGPQEIQYF; abundance: NA; d_gene: TRBD1; j_gene: TRBJ2-4; v_gene: TRBV27
CDR3nt: TGTACCAGCAGCCAAGTCCCGCAATCAGGGCAGTTCTTC; CDR3aa: CTSSQVPQSGQFF; abundance: NA; d_gene: NA; j_gene: TRBJ2-1; v_gene: TRBV7-2
CDR3nt: TGTGCCAGCAGCATACAGGGGGCGTTTATAGATACGCAGTATTTT; CDR3aa: CASSIQGAFIDTQYF; abundance: NA; d_gene: TRBD1; j_gene: TRBJ2-3; v_gene: TRBV7-2
CDR3nt: TGTGCCAGCAGAAACCCGAGGGACGGCCTCTCCTACGAGCAGTACTTC; CDR3aa: CASRNPRDGLSYEQYF; abundance: few; d_gene: NA; j_gene: TRBJ2-7; v_gene: TRBV2
CDR3nt: TGTGCCAGCAGCTTACTAGCGGGGGGTTCTGGGGCCAACGTCCTGACTTTC; CDR3aa: CASSLLAGGSGANVLTF; abundance: NA; d_gene: TRBD2; j_gene: TRBJ2-6; v_gene: TRBV7-2
CDR3nt: TGTGCCAGCAGCGGGGGGGTGGGCACAGATACGCAGTATTTT; CDR3aa: CASSGGVGTDTQYF; abundance: many; d_gene: TRBD2; j_gene: TRBJ2-3; v_gene: TRBV6-5
CDR3nt: TGTGCCACCAGTGCCCCACAGGGGAAGCAGCCCCAGCATTTT; CDR3aa: CATSAPQGKQPQHF; abundance: NA; d_gene: TRBD1; j_gene: TRBJ1-5; v_gene: TRBV24-1
CDR3nt: TGCGCCAGCAGCCAACCCGTCCTAGCGAGGGGCACAGATACGCAGTATTTT; CDR3aa: CASSQPVLARGTDTQYF; abundance: few; d_gene: NA; j_gene: TRBJ2-3; v_gene: TRBV4-1
CDR3nt: TGTGCCAGCAGTCCGCGGACAGGACTAGCTAATGAAAAACTGTTTTTT; CDR3aa: CASSPRTGLANEKLFF; abundance: NA; d_gene: TRBD1; j_gene: TRBJ1-4; v_gene: TRBV28
CDR3nt: TGCGCCAGCAGCCTGATGGACAGGGTGAGCACTGAAGCTTTCTTT; CDR3aa: CASSLMDRVSTEAFF; abundance: NA; d_gene: TRBD1; j_gene: TRBJ1-1; v_gene: TRBV4-1
CDR3nt: TGTGCCAGCTCACCGGCGCAGGGCATGAATCAGCCCCAGCATTTT; CDR3aa: CASSPAQGMNQPQHF; abundance: NA; d_gene: NA; j_gene: TRBJ1-5; v_gene: TRBV18
CDR3nt: TGTGCCATCAAAGCGGGGGACCCTTACAATGAGCAGTTCTTC; CDR3aa: CAIKAGDPYNEQFF; abundance: NA; d_gene: TRBD2; j_gene: TRBJ2-1; v_gene: TRBV10-3
CDR3nt: TGTGCCACCAGTGATTTAAACAGAGCTAGTGGCTACACCTTC; CDR3aa: CATSDLNRASGYTF; abundance: NA; d_gene: NA; j_gene: TRBJ1-2; v_gene: TRBV24-1
CDR3nt: TGCGCCAGCAGCCAAGAACAGGGGCTCAACTACGAGCAGTACTTC; CDR3aa: CASSQEQGLNYEQYF; abundance: few; d_gene: TRBD1; j_gene: TRBJ2-7; v_gene: TRBV4-3
CDR3nt: TGTGCCAGCAACCCCGGGAACTGGGGACGGCCGACACGAGCTCTATACGAGCAGTACTTC; CDR3aa: CASNPGNWGRPTRALYEQYF; abundance: few; d_gene: NA; j_gene: TRBJ2-7; v_gene: TRBV7-2
CDR3nt: TGTGCCAGCAGCCACTCAGGGGCGGGGAATGAGCAGTTCTTC; CDR3aa: CASSHSGAGNEQFF; abundance: NA; d_gene: NA; j_gene: TRBJ2-1; v_gene: TRBV3-1
CDR3nt: TGTGCCAGCAGTTACTCGGGAACCGGGACAGGGGTGCGGGGCTACACCTTC; CDR3aa: CASSYSGTGTGVRGYTF; abundance: NA; d_gene: TRBD1; j_gene: TRBJ1-2; v_gene: TRBV6-6
CDR3nt: TGTGCCAGCAGCCAAGGAGGGCAGGGGCAATTTCGGCAGTACTTC; CDR3aa: CASSQGGQGQFRQYF; abundance: few; d_gene: NA; j_gene: TRBJ2-7; v_gene: TRBV14
CDR3nt: TGCGCCAGCAGCCAGGGAGCGACTGGACTAGTCAGCTACGAGCAGAACTTC; CDR3aa: CASSQGATGLVSYEQNF; abundance: NA; d_gene: TRBD2; j_gene: TRBJ2-5; v_gene: TRBV4-1
CDR3nt: TGCAGTGCTAGATTCTGGGGAAATGCCAAAAACATTCAGTACTTC; CDR3aa: CSARFWGNAKNIQYF; abundance: NA; d_gene: NA; j_gene: TRBJ2-4; v_gene: TRBV20-1
CDR3nt: TGCAGTGAGAGGACAGGGGGGCCGGATACGCAGTATTTT; CDR3aa: CSERTGGPDTQYF; abundance: NA; d_gene: TRBD1; j_gene: TRBJ2-3; v_gene: TRBV20-1
CDR3nt: TGTGCCAGCAGCCAGGACAGGGGAGCCAAAAACATTCAGTACTTC; CDR3aa: CASSQDRGAKNIQYF; abundance: few; d_gene: TRBD1; j_gene: TRBJ2-4; v_gene: TRBV3-1
CDR3nt: TGCAGTGCTAACCGGCCAGGCCCCAATCAGCCCCAGCATTTT; CDR3aa: CSANRPGPNQPQHF; abundance: few; d_gene: NA; j_gene: TRBJ1-5; v_gene: TRBV20-1
CDR3nt: TGTGCCAGCAGCCAAGAGGCTGTCTACGAGCAGTACTTT; CDR3aa: CASSQEAVYEQYF; abundance: NA; d_gene: NA; j_gene: TRBJ2-7; v_gene: TRBV3-1
CDR3nt: TGTGCCAGCAGCCAGTCTCCTAGCGGGACTTACCAAGAGACCCAGTACTTC; CDR3aa: CASSQSPSGTYQETQYF; abundance: few; d_gene: TRBD2; j_gene: TRBJ2-5; v_gene: TRBV4-2